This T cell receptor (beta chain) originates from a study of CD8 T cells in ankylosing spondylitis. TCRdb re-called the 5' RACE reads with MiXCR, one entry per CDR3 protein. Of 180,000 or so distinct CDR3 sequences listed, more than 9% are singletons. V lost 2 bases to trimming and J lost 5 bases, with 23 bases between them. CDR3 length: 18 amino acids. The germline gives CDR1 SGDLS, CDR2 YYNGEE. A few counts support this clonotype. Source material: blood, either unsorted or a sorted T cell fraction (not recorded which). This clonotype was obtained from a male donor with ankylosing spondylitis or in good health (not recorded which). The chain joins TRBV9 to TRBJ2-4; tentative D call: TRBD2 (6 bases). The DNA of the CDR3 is TGTGCCAGCAGCGTCGCCGGAACGTTCCGGGGGTCGGAAAACATTCAGTACTTC. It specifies CASSVAGTFRGSENIQYF. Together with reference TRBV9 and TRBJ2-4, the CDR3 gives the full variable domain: DSGVTQTPKHLITATGQRVTLRCSPRSGDLSVYWYQQSLDQGLQFLIQYYNGEERAKGNILERFSAQQFPDLHSELNLSSLELGDSALYFCASSVAGTFRGSENIQYFGAGTRLSVL.